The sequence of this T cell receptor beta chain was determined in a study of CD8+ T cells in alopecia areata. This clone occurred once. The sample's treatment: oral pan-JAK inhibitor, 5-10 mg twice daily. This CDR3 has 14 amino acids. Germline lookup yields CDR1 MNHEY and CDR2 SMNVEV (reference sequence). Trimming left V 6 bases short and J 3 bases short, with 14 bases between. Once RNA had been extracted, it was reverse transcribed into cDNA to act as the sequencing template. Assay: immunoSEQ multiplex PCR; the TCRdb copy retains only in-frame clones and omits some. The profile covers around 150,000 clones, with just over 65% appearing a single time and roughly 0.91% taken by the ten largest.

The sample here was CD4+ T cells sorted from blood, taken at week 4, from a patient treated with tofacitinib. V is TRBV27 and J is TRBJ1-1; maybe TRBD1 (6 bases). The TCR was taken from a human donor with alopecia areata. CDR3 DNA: TGTGCCAGCAGCCCGTGGGGGGCGGACACTGAAGCTTTCTTT. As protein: CASSPWGADTEAFF.